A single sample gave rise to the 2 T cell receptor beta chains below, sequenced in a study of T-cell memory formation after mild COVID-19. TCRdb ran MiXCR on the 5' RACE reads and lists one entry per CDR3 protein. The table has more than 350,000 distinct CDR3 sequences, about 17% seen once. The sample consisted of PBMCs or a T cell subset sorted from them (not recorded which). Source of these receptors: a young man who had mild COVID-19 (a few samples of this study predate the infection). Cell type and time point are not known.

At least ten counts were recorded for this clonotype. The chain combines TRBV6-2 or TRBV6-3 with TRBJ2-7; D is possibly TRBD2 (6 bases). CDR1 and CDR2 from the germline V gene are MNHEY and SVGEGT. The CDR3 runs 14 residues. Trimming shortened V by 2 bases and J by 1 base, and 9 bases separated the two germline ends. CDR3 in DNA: TGTGCCAGCAGTTACCGGGAGACGTCCTACGAGCAGTACGTC. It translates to CASSYRETSYEQYV.

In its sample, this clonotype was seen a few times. The CDR3 region has the DNA TGTGCCAGCAGCTTAGAGGTTACCAATCAGCCCCAGCATTTT. Translating gives CASSLEVTNQPQHF. The chain employs TRBV7-9 and TRBJ1-5; no reliable D call. The CDR3 length is 14 residues. V lost 1 base and J lost 3, with 7 bases in between. The germline V gene encodes CDR1 SEHNR and CDR2 FQNEAQ (reference sequence).